This T cell receptor beta chain was captured by sequencing in a study of blood T cell repertoires in COVID-19 (dated by TCRdb to the early 2020s). Broadly, across the study: The collaborator samples originated in the United States, Italy and Spain and spanned the acute and convalescent phases of COVID-19. The repertoires were released in a freely available public database intended as a resource for research on the immune response to SARS-CoV-2. Nearly every sample came with metadata listing a de-identified subject ID, COVID-19 status, age in years and sex. Deeply sampled blood TCRbeta repertoires from subjects exposed to, actively infected with, or recovered from COVID-19 were included in the dataset. The material from the prospective study consisted of cDNA or gDNA derived from T cells, B-cell-depleted T cells, or PBMCs. Where HLA class I and class II types were available, the types were taken from metadata supplied by the sample provider, not from assay-based typing. Samples came from the ongoing ImmuneRACE study (first 160 participants) plus 1,254 subjects from 6 global collaborators. The study at large found these results: How much clinical and demographic metadata was included differed by source and by participant, and the metadata was provided uncurated.

The immunoSEQ Assay, a bias-controlled multiplex PCR, was used to amplify TCRbeta CDR3 regions from genomic DNA. In the paper's pipeline: Nucleated cell counts per sample were estimated from amplification of reference gene primers within the assay. Sequence reads were collapsed and filtered to measure the absolute abundance of every unique TCRbeta CDR3 rearrangement. For each sample, productive Simpson clonality was calculated by taking the square root of Simpson's diversity index across productive rearrangements. What TCRdb holds here is the immuneACCESS table cut down to in-frame rearrangements. Part of the clones is not present; checked against another copy, under half of the missing clones reflect an unresolved V gene, and the others are unexplained. The V and J calls and clone size were taken over from that table, and D and trimming were inferred from the DNA. Counted in this sample were around 72,000 clones; 70% to 90% of them appeared once. Over 25% of the sample comes from the top ten.

Remarks on this clone: There is no known antigen for this receptor. Base-call qualities are not available, and no considerably larger clone is one nucleotide away.

Each collaborating institution followed its own protocols to collect whole blood in K2EDTA tubes. Collaborator samples were shipped for TCRbeta analysis as frozen whole blood, isolated PBMCs, or DNA extracted from either sample type. The clonotype originates from a man aged 45 to 65 with acute or convalescent COVID-19. The sequenced sample consisted of peripheral blood.

In nucleotide form, the sequence is TGTGCCAGTAGTATAGGGCTCCTAGGGGATTTGCGGTATGGCTACACCTTC. The encoded protein is CASSIGLLGDLRYGYTF. The chain is made from TRBV19 and TRBJ1-2; the D segment could be TRBD1, given 5 matching bases. Measured from the cysteine to the phenylalanine, the CDR3 is 17 residues long. CDR3 DNA only is kept here, 51 bases in frame from base 1. The V and J ends are trimmed by 1 base and 5 bases, leaving 20 bases between them. Sequences LNHDA (CDR1) and SQIVND (CDR2) are obtained from the germline V gene (reference sequence).